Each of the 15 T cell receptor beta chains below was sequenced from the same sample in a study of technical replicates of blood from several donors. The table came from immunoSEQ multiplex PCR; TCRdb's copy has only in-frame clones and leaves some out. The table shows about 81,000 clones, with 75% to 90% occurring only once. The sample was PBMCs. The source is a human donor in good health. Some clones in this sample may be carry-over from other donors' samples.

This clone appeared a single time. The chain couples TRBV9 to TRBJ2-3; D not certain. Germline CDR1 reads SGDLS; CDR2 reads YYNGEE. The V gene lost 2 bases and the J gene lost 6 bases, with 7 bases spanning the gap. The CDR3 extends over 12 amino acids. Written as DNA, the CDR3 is TGTGCCAGCAGCGTCTCCCTTGATACGCAGTATTTT. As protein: CASSVSLDTQYF.

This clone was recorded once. DNA for the CDR3: TGTGCCAGCAGCTTGACAGGGGGGGCTCAGCCCCAGCATTTT. It translates to CASSLTGGAQPQHF. The rearrangement joins TRBV5-6 to TRBJ1-5, with 8 bases that match TRBD1. V was clipped by 1 base and J by 6 bases; unmatched bases: 3. The CDR3 loop spans 14 amino acids. Germline lookup yields CDR1 SGHDT and CDR2 YYEEEE.

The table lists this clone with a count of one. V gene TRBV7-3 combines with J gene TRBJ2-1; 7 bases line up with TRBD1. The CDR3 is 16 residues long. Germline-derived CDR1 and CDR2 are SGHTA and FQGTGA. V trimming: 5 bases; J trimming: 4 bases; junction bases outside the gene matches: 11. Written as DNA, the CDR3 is TGTGCCAGCAGCCCCCGGACAGGAGACAGGTACAATGAGCAGTTCTTC. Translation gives CASSPRTGDRYNEQFF.

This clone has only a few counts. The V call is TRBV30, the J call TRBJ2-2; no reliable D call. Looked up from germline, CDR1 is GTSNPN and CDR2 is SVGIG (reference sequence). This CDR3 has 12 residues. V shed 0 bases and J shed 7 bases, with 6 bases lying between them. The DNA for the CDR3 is TGTGCCTGGAGTGTCGTAGTCGGGGAGCTGTTTTTT. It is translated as CAWSVVVGELFF. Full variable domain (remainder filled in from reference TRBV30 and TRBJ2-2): SQTIHQWPATLVQPVGSPLSLECTVEGTSNPNLYWYRQAAGRGLQLLFYSVGIGQISSEVPQNLSASRPQDRQFILSSKKLLLSDSGFYLCAWSVVVGELFFGEGSRLTVL.

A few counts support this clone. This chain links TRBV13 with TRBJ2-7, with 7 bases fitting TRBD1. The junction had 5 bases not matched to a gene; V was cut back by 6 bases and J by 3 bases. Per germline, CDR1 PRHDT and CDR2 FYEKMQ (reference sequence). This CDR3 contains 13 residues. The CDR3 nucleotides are TGTGCCAGCAGGGGGACAGTCGACTACGAGCAGTACTTC. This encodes CASRGTVDYEQYF.

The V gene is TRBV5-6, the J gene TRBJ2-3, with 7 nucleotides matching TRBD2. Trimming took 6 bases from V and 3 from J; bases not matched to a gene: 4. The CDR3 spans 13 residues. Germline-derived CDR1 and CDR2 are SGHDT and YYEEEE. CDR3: CASTPAGTDTQYF. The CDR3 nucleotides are TGTGCCAGCACTCCAGCGGGAACAGATACGCAGTATTTT.

CDR3 nucleotides: TGTGCCAGCAGCTCCCTCGGGGTGAGCTCTGGAAACACCATATATTTT. Its protein product is CASSSLGVSSGNTIYF. The V gene is TRBV7-9, the J gene TRBJ1-3; D unresolved. The CDR3 consists of 16 residues. V lost 4 bases and J lost 0, with 13 bases in between. Germline CDR1 and CDR2: SEHNR and FQNEAQ (reference sequence).

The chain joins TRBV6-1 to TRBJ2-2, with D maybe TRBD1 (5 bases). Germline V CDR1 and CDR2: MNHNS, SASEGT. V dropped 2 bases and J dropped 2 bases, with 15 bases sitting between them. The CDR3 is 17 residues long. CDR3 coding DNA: TGTGCCAGCAGTGAATTTGGAGACAGATTTAACACCGGGGAGCTGTTTTTT. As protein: CASSEFGDRFNTGELFF.

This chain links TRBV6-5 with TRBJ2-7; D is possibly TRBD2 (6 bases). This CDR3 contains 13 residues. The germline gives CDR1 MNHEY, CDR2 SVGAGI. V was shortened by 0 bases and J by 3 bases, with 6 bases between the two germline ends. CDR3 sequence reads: CASSYSRGYEQYF. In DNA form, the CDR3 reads TGTGCCAGCAGTTACTCGCGGGGCTACGAGCAGTACTTC.

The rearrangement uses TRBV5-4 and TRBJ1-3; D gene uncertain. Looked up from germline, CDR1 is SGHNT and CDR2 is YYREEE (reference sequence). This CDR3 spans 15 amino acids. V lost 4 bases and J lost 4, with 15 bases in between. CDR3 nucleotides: TGTGCCAGCAGCCCACTGGAGAAATCCGGAAACACCATATATTTT. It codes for CASSPLEKSGNTIYF.

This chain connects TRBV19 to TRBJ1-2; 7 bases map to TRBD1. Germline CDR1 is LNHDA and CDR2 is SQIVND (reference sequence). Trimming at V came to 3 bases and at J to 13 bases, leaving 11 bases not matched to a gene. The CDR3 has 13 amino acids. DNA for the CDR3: TGTGCCAGTAGTATCCCCACAGGGGCCTACCCCACCTTC. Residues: CASSIPTGAYPTF.

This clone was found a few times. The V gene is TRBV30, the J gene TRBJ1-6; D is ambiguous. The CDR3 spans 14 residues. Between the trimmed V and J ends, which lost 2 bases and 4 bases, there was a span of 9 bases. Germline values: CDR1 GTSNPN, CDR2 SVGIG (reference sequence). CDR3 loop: CAWSKEIYNSPLHF. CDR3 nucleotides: TGTGCCTGGAGTAAAGAGATTTATAATTCACCCCTCCACTTT.

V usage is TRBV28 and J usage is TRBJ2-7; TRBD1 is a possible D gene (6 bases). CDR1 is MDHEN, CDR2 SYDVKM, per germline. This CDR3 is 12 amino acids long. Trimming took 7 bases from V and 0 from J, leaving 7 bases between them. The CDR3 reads CASTGASYEQYF. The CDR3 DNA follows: TGTGCCAGCACAGGGGCCTCCTACGAGCAGTACTTC.

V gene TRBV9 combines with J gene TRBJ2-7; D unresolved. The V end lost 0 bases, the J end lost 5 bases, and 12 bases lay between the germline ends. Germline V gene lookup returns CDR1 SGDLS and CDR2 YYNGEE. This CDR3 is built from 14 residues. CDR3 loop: CASSVARLDDEQYF. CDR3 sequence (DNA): TGTGCCAGCAGCGTAGCTCGGCTAGACGACGAGCAGTACTTC.

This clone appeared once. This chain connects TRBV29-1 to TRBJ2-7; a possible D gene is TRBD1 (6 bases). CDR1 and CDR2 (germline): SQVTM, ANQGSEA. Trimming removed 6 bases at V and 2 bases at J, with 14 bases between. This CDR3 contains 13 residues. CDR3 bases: TGCAGCGTGAGGGTGACAGGAGCCTACGAGCAGTACTTC. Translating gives CSVRVTGAYEQYF.